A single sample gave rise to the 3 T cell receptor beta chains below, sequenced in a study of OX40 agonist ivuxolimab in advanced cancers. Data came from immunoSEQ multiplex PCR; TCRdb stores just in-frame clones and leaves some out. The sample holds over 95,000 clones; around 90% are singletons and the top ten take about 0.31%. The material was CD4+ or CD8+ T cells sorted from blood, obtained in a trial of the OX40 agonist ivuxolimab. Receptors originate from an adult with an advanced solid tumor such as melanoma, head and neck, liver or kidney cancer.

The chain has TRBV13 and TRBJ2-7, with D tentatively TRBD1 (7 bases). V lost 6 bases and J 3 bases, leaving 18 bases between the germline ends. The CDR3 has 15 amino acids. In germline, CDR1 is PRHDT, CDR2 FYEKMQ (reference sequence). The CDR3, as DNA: TGTGCCAGCAGTTCACTTGGCAGGGGGGACTACGAGCAGTACTTC. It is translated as CASSSLGRGDYEQYF.

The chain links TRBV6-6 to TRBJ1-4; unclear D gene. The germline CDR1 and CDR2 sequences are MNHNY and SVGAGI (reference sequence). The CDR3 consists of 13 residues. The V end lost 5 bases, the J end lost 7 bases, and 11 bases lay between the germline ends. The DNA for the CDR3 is TGTGCCAGCAGTCGGACCAGCTCTGAAAAACTGTTTTTT. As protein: CASSRTSSEKLFF.

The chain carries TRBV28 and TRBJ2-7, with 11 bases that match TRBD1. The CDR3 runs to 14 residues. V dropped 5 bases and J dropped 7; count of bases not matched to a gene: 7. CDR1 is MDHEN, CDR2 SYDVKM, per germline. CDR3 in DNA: TGTGCCAGCAGTGCCGGGACAGGGGGTGGGGAGCAGTACTTC. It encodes CASSAGTGGGEQYF.